This TCR beta chain derives from a study of cytomegalovirus exposure and HLA in healthy donors. Method: immunoSEQ multiplex PCR; TCRdb's copy keeps in-frame clones and lacks some. The data contain about 79,000 clones, 90% to 95% of them singletons. The study drew the donors from its approximately 110-subject validation cohort, separate from the approximately 700-subject first cohort. V shed 2 bases and J shed 1 base, with 2 bases lying between them. Germline V lookup: CDR1 SGHDT, CDR2 YYEEEE. The CDR3 loop spans 12 amino acids. For this clone: Its antigen is currently unknown.

Broader study findings: Cytomegalovirus-associated TCR beta chains were listed, numbering 150 to 200. Rare TCR sequences dominated, though some public TCRs recurred in many donors. According to reports, the classifier identified cytomegalovirus status with high specificity and sensitivity.

Sequences were obtained from PBMCs. V usage is TRBV5-6 and J usage is TRBJ2-3; D unresolved. The TCR was taken from a woman aged 25 to 39 in good health and CMV-seronegative. The DNA of the CDR3 is TGTGCCAGCAGCTTCGGCACAGATACGCAGTATTTT. It yields the protein CASSFGTDTQYF.